The clone carrying this T cell receptor (beta chain) has ten or more counts. No antigen is known for it. CDR1 is SGHVS and CDR2 is FNYEAQ in the germline V gene. The CDR3 consists of 14 residues. V lost 1 base and J 1 base, leaving 7 bases between the germline ends. This entry is derived from a study of T-cell reconstitution after alpha-beta-depleted transplantation in children. Study findings and constraints: Expanded graft clones, several hundred of them, were reportedly the source of alpha-beta T cells about two months after transplant. Counts and diversity of T cells one year after transplant came mostly from newly produced T cells. Some patients' high day-60 TCRbeta diversity was traced to surviving recipient T cells and thymic progenitors.

Unique molecular identifiers featured in how the TCRbeta library was prepared. Using its own MiXCR run on the PCR reads, TCRdb lists one record per CDR3 protein. This table has around 500,000 distinct CDR3 sequences, about 21% appearing once. The origin of this receptor is a boy under two years old who had a stem cell transplant for acute myeloid leukemia, so the T cells may come from the graft donor. This specimen was PBMCs, mostly from graft donor cells, taken 360 days after TCRalphabeta/CD19-depleted stem cell transplant. This chain connects TRBV7-6 to TRBJ1-1; D ambiguous. Here the CDR3 DNA reads TGTGCCAGCAGCTTAGGGGCACAGAACACTGAAGCTTTCTTT. It translates to CASSLGAQNTEAFF.